This T cell receptor (beta chain) was identified in a study of blood T cell repertoires in COVID-19 (TCRdb year 2020). For context, the study as a whole: The collaborator samples originated in the United States, Italy and Spain and spanned the acute and convalescent phases of COVID-19. The material from the prospective study consisted of cDNA or gDNA derived from T cells, B-cell-depleted T cells, or PBMCs. The dataset comprised deeply sampled blood TCRbeta repertoires from subjects exposed to, actively infected with, or recovered from COVID-19. The repertoires were made available in a free public database intended to serve as a resource for research on the immune response to SARS-CoV-2. The samples were drawn from two sources: the first 160 participants of the ongoing ImmuneRACE study, and over 950 subjects contributed by 6 global collaborators. Sample metadata almost always included a de-identified subject ID, COVID-19 status, age in years and sex. Where HLA class I and class II types were available, the types were taken from metadata supplied by the sample provider, not from assay-based typing.

Each collaborating institution followed its own protocols to collect whole blood in K2EDTA tubes. For TCRbeta analysis, collaborator samples were shipped as frozen whole blood, as isolated PBMCs, or as DNA extracted from either sample type. Comments on this clone: Its antigen is unknown. No base-level quality is on record; no much larger clone is a single base apart.

Broad study findings and their caveats: Clinical and demographic metadata were provided uncurated, with the amount varying by source and participant.

The immunoSEQ Assay, a bias-controlled multiplex PCR, was used to amplify TCRbeta CDR3 regions from genomic DNA. For the original study's pipeline: Nucleated cell counts per sample were estimated from amplification of reference gene primers within the assay. To quantify the absolute abundance of each unique TCRbeta CDR3 rearrangement, sequence reads were collapsed and filtered. For each sample, productive Simpson clonality was calculated as the square root of Simpson's diversity index over productive rearrangements. The immuneACCESS repertoire file appears here via TCRdb, limited to in-frame rearrangements. These files lack a portion of the clones; in checked studies, under half of the deficit traces to unresolved V genes, and the cause of the others is not known. That table supplies the V and J calls and clone size; D and trimming were determined from the DNA. The sample contains about 120,000 clones, approximately 89% of them found a single time. Almost 4.5% of the sample lies in the top ten.

The clonotype comes from a man between 40 and 49 years old with acute or convalescent COVID-19. Sequencing input: peripheral blood.

The DNA sequence reads TGTGCCAGCAGGGAGTACAGGAATTCACCCCTCCACTTT. Its coded protein is CASREYRNSPLHF. The chain links TRBV6-5 with TRBJ1-6, with TRBD1 as a weak D call on 5 bases. Per the germline V gene, MNHEY is the CDR1 and SVGAGI is the CDR2. Trimming takes 6 bases from V and 7 bases from J, and the germline ends sit 10 bases apart. Taken from cysteine to phenylalanine, the CDR3 has 13 residues. Only the CDR3 region is kept as DNA, spanning 39 bases read in frame from base 1.